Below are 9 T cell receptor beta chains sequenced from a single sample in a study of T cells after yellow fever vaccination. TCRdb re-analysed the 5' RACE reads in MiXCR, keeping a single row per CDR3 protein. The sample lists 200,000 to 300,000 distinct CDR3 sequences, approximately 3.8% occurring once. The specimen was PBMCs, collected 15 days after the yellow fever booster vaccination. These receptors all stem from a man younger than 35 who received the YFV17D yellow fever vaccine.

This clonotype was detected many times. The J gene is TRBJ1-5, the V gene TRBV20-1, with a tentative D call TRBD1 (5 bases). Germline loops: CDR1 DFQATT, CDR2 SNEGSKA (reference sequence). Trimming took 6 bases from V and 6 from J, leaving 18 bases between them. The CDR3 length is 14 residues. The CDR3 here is CSARPRGMSQPQHF. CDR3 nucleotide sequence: TGCAGTGCCCGGCCTAGGGGAATGAGTCAGCCCCAGCATTTT.

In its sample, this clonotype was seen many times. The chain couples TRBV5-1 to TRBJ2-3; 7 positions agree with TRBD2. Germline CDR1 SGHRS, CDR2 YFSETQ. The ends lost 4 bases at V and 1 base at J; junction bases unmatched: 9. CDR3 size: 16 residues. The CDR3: CASSPPQGGGTDTQYF. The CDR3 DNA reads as TGCGCCAGCAGCCCCCCCCAGGGAGGGGGCACAGATACGCAGTATTTT.

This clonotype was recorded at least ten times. The CDR3 reads CASFQSENTEAFF. The CDR3 DNA is TGTGCCAGCTTTCAATCGGAGAACACTGAAGCTTTCTTT. J is TRBJ1-1 and V is TRBV6-5, with unresolved D. Germline CDR1 reads MNHEY; CDR2 reads SVGAGI. The CDR3 has 13 residues. V shed 8 bases and J shed 1 base, with 11 bases lying between them.

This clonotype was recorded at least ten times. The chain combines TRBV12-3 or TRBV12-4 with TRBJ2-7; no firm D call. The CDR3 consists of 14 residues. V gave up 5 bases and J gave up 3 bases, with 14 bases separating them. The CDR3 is CASSPAGPNYEQYV. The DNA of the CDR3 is TGTGCCAGCAGTCCCGCCGGACCAAACTACGAGCAGTACGTC.

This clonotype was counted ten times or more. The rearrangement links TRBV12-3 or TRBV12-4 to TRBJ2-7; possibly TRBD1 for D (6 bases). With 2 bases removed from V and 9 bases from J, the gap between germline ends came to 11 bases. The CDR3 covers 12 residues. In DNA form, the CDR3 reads TGTGCCAGCAGTTTAAGGGGGTCCGCGCAGTACGTC. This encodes CASSLRGSAQYV.

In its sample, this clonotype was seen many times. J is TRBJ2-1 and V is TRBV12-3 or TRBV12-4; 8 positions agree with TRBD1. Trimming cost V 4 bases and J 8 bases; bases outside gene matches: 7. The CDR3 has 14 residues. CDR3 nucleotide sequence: TGTGCCAGCAGTTACCAGGGGGCTGTCGATGAGCAGTTCTTC. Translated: CASSYQGAVDEQFF.

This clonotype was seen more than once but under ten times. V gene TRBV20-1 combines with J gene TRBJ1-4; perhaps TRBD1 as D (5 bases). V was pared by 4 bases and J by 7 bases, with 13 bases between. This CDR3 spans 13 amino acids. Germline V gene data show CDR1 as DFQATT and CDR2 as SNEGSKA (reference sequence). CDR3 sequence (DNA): TGCAGTGCTATCACAACTGGGGGTGAAAAACTGTTTTTT. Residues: CSAITTGGEKLFF.

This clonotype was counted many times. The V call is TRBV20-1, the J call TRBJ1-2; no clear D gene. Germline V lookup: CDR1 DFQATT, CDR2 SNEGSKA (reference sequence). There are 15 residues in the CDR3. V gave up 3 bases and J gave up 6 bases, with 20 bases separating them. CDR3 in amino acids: CSASQRAVYGNGYTF. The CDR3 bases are TGCAGTGCTAGTCAACGGGCGGTCTACGGGAATGGCTACACCTTC.

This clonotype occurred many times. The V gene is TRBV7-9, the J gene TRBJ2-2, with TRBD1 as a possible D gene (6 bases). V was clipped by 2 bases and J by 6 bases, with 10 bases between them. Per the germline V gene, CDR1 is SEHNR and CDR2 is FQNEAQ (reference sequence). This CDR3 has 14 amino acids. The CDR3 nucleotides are TGTGCCAGCAGCTTAACAGGGTCTCCCGGGGAGCTGTTTTTT. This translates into CASSLTGSPGELFF. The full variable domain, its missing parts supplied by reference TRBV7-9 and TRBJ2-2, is DTGVSQNPRHKITKRGQNVTFRCDPISEHNRLYWYRQTLGQGPEFLTYFQNEAQLEKSRLLSDRFSAERPKGSFSTLEIQRTEQGDSAMYLCASSLTGSPGELFFGEGSRLTVL.